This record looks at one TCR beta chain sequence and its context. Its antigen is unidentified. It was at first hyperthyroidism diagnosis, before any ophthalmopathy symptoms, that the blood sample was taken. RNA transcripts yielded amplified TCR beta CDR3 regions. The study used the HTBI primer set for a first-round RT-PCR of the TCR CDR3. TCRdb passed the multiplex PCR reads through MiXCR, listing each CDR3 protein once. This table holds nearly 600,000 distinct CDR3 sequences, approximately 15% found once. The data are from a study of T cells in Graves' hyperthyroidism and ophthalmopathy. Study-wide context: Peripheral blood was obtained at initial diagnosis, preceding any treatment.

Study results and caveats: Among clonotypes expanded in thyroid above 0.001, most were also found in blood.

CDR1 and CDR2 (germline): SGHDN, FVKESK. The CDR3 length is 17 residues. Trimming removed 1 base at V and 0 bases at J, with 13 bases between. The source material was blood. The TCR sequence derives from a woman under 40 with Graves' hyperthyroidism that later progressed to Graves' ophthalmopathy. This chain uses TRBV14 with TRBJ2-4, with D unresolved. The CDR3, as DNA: TGTGCCAGCAGCCAAGCCGGCTACCCTTTAGCCAAAAACATTCAGTACTTC. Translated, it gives CASSQAGYPLAKNIQYF.